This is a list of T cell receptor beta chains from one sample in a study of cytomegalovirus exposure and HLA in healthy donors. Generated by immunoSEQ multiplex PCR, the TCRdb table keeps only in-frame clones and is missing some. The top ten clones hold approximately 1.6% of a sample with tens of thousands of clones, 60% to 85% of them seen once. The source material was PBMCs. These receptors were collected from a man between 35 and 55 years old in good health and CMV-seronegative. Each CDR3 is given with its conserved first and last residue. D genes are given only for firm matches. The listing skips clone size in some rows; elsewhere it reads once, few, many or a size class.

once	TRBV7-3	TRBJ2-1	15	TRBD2	CASSLGLGSLNEQFF	TGTGCCAGCAGCTTGGGACTAGGGTCATTGAATGAGCAGTTCTTC
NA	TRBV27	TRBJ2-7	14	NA	CASSPSRRSYEQYF	TGTGCCAGCAGTCCATCACGTCGGTCTTACGAGCAGTACTTC
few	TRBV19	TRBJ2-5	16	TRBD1	CASSILSGTGEETQYF	TGTGCCAGTAGTATCCTCTCCGGGACAGGGGAAGAGACCCAGTACTTC
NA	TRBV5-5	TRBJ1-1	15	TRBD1	CASSPRGLGDTEAFF	TGTGCCAGCAGCCCGAGGGGGCTAGGTGACACTGAAGCTTTCTTT
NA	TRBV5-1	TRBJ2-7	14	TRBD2	CASRLKGGPYEQYF	TGCGCCAGCAGATTGAAGGGAGGGCCCTACGAGCAGTACTTC
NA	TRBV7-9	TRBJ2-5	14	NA	CASLRGLGGETQYF	TGTGCCAGCCTCAGAGGCCTGGGAGGAGAGACCCAGTACTTC
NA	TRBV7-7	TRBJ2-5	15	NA	CASSMTWGVQETQYF	TGTGCTAGCAGCATGACCTGGGGGGTCCAAGAGACCCAGTACTTC
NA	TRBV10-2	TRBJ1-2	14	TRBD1	CASSSKQGAGGYTF	TGCGCCAGCAGTAGTAAACAGGGGGCGGGTGGCTACACCTTC
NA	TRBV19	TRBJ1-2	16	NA	CASSPDSNRRDYGYTF	TGTGCCAGTAGCCCTGACTCGAATCGGAGGGACTATGGCTACACCTTC
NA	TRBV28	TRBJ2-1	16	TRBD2	CASSSTPSGGINEQFF	TGTGCCAGCAGTTCCACCCCTAGCGGGGGAATCAATGAGCAGTTCTTC
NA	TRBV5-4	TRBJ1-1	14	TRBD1	CASSSGQGMTEAFF	TGTGCCAGCAGCTCGGGACAGGGTATGACTGAAGCTTTCTTT
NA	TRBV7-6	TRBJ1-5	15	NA	CASSSDTGWNQPQHF	TGTGCCAGCAGCTCAGATACAGGGTGGAATCAGCCCCAGCATTTT
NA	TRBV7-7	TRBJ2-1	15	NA	CASSLARDSYNEQFF	TGTGCTAGCAGCTTAGCCCGGGACTCCTACAATGAGCAGTTCTTC
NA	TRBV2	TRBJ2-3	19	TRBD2	CASSRNFHRTSGGTDTQYF	TGTGCCAGCAGCCGCAATTTCCACAGGACTAGTGGGGGCACAGATACGCAGTATTTT
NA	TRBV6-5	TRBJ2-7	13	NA	CASMRAASYEQYF	TGTGCCAGCATGCGGGCCGCCTCCTACGAGCAGTACTTC
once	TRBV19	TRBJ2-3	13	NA	CASSIAVRDTQYF	TGTGCCAGTAGTATAGCAGTGCGGGATACGCAGTATTTT
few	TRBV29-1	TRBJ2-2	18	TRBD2	CSVEAPPSGRPNTGELFF	TGCAGCGTTGAAGCCCCACCCAGCGGGAGGCCCAATACCGGGGAGCTGTTTTTT
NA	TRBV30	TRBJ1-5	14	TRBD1	CAWSPGTARQPQHF	TGTGCCTGGAGTCCCGGGACAGCGCGTCAGCCCCAGCATTTT
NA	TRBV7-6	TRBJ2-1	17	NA	CASSSPEEGNSYNEQFF	TGTGCCAGCAGCTCGCCGGAGGAGGGGAATTCATACAATGAGCAGTTCTTC
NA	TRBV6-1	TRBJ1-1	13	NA	CASSAREYTEAFF	TGTGCCAGCAGTGCCCGGGAATACACTGAAGCTTTCTTT